The clone carrying this T cell receptor beta chain was picked up a small number of times. Using immunoSEQ multiplex PCR, the repertoire was profiled, and TCRdb retains in-frame clones only, with some absent. The sample lists roughly 77,000 clones, roughly 88% occurring once. The entry originates in a study of T cell responses to AZD1222 COVID-19 vaccine. CDR3 length equals 15 residues. Germline CDR1 KGHSH, CDR2 LQKENI. V shed 3 bases, J shed 5 bases, and the junction held 3 bases outside the gene matches. Sequenced here: peripheral blood, sampled on day 0 of MenACWY control vaccination. This clonotype was sampled from an adult in good health. V and J are TRBV18 and TRBJ2-2; TRBD1 matches at 10 bases. CDR3 nucleotides: TGTGCCAGCTCACCGACAGGGGGCAAGACCGGGGAGCTGTTTTTT. Encoded protein: CASSPTGGKTGELFF.